A single sample gave rise to the 7 T cell receptor beta chains below, sequenced in a study of T cell responses to AZD1222 COVID-19 vaccine. The method was immunoSEQ multiplex PCR; TCRdb's version includes in-frame clones alone and lacks a portion of them. Counted here are around 100,000 clones, 91% occurring once; the ten biggest clones make up 45% to 50%. The input for sequencing was peripheral blood, taken on day 0 of AZD1222 vaccination. All receptors derive from an adult in good health.

The chain carries TRBV7-8 and TRBJ2-7; the match to TRBD2 covers 9 bases. Trimming removed 5 bases from V and 0 bases from J; junction bases left unmatched: 8. Per germline, CDR1 SGHVS and CDR2 FQNEAQ. The CDR3 is 16 residues long. The CDR3 coding sequence is TGTGCCAGCAGCCCTCGGGGAGCGGGGGGCTCCTACGAGCAGTACTTC. It encodes CASSPRGAGGSYEQYF. Supplemented by reference TRBV7-8 and TRBJ2-7, the full variable domain reads GAGVSQSPRYKVAKRGQDVALRCDPISGHVSLFWYQQALGQGPEFLTYFQNEAQLDKSGLPSDRFFAERPEGSVSTLKIQRTQQEDSAVYLCASSPRGAGGSYEQYFGPGTRLTVT.

This clone was counted once. The CDR3 loop reads CASSSTGWGEDTEAFF. In DNA, the CDR3 is TGTGCCAGTAGTTCAACAGGGTGGGGGGAAGACACTGAAGCTTTCTTT. The gene calls are TRBV19 and TRBJ1-1; TRBD1 might be the D (6 bases). The CDR3 consists of 16 residues. The germline CDR1 and CDR2 sequences are LNHDA and SQIVND (reference sequence). Trimming stripped 5 bases from V and 3 bases from J, with 19 bases between.

The count of this clone is one. V and J are TRBV14 and TRBJ1-2; D not certain. V lost 0 bases and J 4 bases, leaving 9 bases between the germline ends. Germline assignment: CDR1 SGHDN and CDR2 FVKESK. The CDR3 length is 14 residues. CDR3 loop: CASSQDRQVYGYTF. The DNA for the CDR3 is TGTGCCAGCAGCCAAGATCGGCAGGTCTATGGCTACACCTTC. Based on the CDR3 plus reference TRBV14 and TRBJ1-2, the full variable domain is EAGVTQFPSHSVIEKGQTVTLRCDPISGHDNLYWYRRVMGKEIKFLLHFVKESKQDESGMPNNRFLAERTGGTYSTLKVQPAELEDSGVYFCASSQDRQVYGYTFGSGTRLTVV.

V and J are TRBV27 and TRBJ1-1, with D unresolved. In germline, CDR1 is MNHEY, CDR2 SMNVEV (reference sequence). The CDR3 is 13 residues long. Trimming took off 3 bases at V and 1 base at J, with 6 bases between the two ends. The CDR3: CASSLGQNTEAFF. The CDR3, as DNA: TGTGCCAGCAGTTTGGGCCAGAACACTGAAGCTTTCTTT.

J is TRBJ1-5 and V is TRBV19; D not certain. CDR1 and CDR2 (germline): LNHDA, SQIVND (reference sequence). V was cut by 7 bases and J by 5 bases, with 12 bases left in between. The CDR3 is made up of 13 amino acids. The CDR3: CASTPTRDQPQHF. CDR3 nucleotides: TGTGCCAGTACCCCCACGAGGGATCAGCCCCAGCATTTT.

V and J are TRBV4-1 and TRBJ2-5; D ambiguous. Germline CDR1 and CDR2: MGHRA and YSYEKL. The CDR3 covers 16 residues. V lost 1 base to trimming and J lost 5 bases, with 17 bases between them. The DNA for the CDR3 is TGCGCCAGCAGCCAAGTCCCCGGCACTCCCCTCGAGACCCAGTACTTC. It specifies CASSQVPGTPLETQYF.

The chain carries TRBV3-1 (or the pseudogene TRBV3-2) and TRBJ2-5; D is possibly TRBD1 or TRBD2 (5 bases each). V was clipped by 5 bases and J by 5 bases, with 15 bases between them. CDR1 and CDR2 from the germline V gene are LGHDT and YNNKEL (reference sequence). CDR3 length: 14 residues. The CDR3 sequence is CASSSGRVGETQYF. The CDR3 DNA reads TGTGCCAGCAGCTCGGGACGGGTGGGGGAGACCCAGTACTTC.